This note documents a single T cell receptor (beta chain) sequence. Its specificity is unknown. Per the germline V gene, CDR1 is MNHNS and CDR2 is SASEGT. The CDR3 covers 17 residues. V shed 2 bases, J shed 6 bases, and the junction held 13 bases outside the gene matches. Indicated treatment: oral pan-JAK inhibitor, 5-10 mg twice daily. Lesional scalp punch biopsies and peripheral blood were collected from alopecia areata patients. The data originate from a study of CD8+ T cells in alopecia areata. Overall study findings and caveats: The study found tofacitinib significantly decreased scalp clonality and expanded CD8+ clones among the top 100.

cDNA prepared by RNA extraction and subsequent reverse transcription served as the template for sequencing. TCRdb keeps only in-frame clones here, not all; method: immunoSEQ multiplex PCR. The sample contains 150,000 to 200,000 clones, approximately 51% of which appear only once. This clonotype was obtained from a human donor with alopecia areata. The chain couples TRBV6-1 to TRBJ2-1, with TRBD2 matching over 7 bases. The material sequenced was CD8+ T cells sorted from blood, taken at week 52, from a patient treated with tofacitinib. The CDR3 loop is CASSESPGVAGVNEQFF. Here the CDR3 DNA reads TGTGCCAGCAGTGAAAGCCCGGGGGTAGCGGGCGTCAATGAGCAGTTCTTC.